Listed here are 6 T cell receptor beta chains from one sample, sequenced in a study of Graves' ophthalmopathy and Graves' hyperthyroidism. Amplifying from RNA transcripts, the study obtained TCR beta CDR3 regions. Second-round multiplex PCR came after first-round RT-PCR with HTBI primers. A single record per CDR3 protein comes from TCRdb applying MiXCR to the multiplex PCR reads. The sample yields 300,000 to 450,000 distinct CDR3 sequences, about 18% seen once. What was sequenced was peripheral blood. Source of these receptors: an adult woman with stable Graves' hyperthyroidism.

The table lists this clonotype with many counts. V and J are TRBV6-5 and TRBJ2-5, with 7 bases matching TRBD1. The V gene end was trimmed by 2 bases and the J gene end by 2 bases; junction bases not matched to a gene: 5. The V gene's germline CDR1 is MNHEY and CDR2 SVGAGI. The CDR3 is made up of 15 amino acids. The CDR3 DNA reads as TGTGCCAGCAGTTACACCACACAGGGGCAAGAGACCCAGTACTTC. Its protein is CASSYTTQGQETQYF.

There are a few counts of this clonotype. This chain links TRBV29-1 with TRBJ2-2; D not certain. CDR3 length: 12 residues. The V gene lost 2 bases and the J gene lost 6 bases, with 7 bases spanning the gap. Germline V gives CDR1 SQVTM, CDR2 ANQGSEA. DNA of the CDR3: TGCAGCGTTGAAAGTAGTCCCGGGGAGCTGTTTTTT. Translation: CSVESSPGELFF.

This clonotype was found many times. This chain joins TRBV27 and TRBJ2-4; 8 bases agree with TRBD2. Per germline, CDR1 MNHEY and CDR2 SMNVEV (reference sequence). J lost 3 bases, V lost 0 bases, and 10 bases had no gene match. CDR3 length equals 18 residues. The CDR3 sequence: CASSLSAGGGGGKNIQYF. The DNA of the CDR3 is TGTGCCAGCAGTTTATCTGCCGGGGGGGGAGGAGGCAAAAACATTCAGTACTTC.

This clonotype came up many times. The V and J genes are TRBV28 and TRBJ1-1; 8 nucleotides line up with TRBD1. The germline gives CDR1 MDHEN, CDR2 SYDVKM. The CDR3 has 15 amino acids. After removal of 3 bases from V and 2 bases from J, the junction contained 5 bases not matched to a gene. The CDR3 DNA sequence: TGTGCCAGCAGTTTTCTGGACAGGGCTAACACTGAAGCTTTCTTT. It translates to CASSFLDRANTEAFF.

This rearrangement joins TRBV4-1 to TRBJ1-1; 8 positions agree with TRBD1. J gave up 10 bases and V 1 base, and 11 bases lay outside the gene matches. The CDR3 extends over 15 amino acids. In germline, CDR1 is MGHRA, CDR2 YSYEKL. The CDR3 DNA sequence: TGCGCCAGCAGCCAAGGACCCGAGGGACAGGTGGTAGCTTTCTTT. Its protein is CASSQGPEGQVVAFF.

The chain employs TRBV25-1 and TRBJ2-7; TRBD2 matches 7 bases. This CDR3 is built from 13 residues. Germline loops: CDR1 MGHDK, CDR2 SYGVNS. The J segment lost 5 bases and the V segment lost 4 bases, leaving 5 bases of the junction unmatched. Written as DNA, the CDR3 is TGTGCCAGCAGTGGGGCGGGAGTTAACGAGCAGTACTTC. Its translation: CASSGAGVNEQYF.